The rows below give T cell receptor beta chains drawn from one sample of a study of T cells in Graves' hyperthyroidism and ophthalmopathy. TCRdb reprocessed the multiplex PCR reads with MiXCR, giving one entry per CDR3 protein. This table holds over 400,000 distinct CDR3 sequences, over 12% found once. Sequencing was done on a sample of blood. Receptor source: a man aged 18 to 29 with Graves' ophthalmopathy. Each CDR3 is given with its conserved first and last residue. D genes are given only for firm matches. Clone size is stated in some rows and not others, as once, few, many or a class when expanded.

>TRBJ1-5|TRBD1|.|TRBV7-2
CASSPGTGGVPGYSNQPQHF
TGTGCCAGCAGCCCAGGGACAGGGGGCGTTCCGGGGTATAGCAATCAGCCCCAGCATTTT
>TRBJ2-3|.|.|TRBV14
CASSQARALSTDTQYF
TGTGCCAGCAGCCAAGCCAGGGCCCTTAGCACAGATACGCAGTATTTT
>TRBJ2-7|.|.|TRBV6-6
CASSYLGTPYEQYF
TGTGCCAGCAGTTACCTTGGGACTCCCTACGAGCAGTACTTC
>TRBJ1-1|TRBD1|many|TRBV11-3
CASSLDDRGWTMNTEAFF
TGTGCCAGCAGCTTAGACGACAGGGGATGGACCATGAACACTGAAGCTTTCTTT
>TRBJ2-5|TRBD2|many|TRBV12-3/TRBV12-4
CASRGAGGQETQYF
TGTGCCAGCAGGGGAGCGGGGGGCCAGGAGACCCAGTACTTC
>TRBJ2-2|.|many|TRBV6-1
CASSEAPSGPSTLGELFF
TGTGCCAGCAGTGAAGCGCCCAGCGGACCCTCAACACTCGGGGAGCTGTTTTTT
>TRBJ2-1|.|few|TRBV27
CASSLSAGNYNEQFF
TGTGCCAGCAGTTTATCAGCGGGTAACTACAATGAGCAGTTCTTC
>TRBJ2-6|.|few|TRBV20-1
CSAVHSGANVLTF
TGCAGTGCTGTCCACTCTGGGGCCAACGTCCTGACTTTC
>TRBJ1-5|.|many|TRBV3-1
CASSLGAFGSNQPQHF
TGTGCCAGCAGCCTAGGGGCTTTCGGTAGCAATCAGCCCCAGCATTTT
>TRBJ2-7|TRBD1|many|TRBV2
CASRGTGTYEQYF
TGTGCCAGCAGGGGGACAGGGACCTACGAGCAGTACTTC
>TRBJ2-3|TRBD2|many|TRBV5-1
CASSPGLADSDTQYF
TGCGCCAGCAGTCCAGGACTAGCGGATTCAGATACGCAGTATTTT
>TRBJ1-1|.|many|TRBV29-1
CSVASLMNTEAFF
TGCAGCGTTGCCTCGCTCATGAACACTGAAGCTTTCTTT
>TRBJ2-5|TRBD2|.|TRBV19
CASSIPAGGQETQYF
TGTGCCAGTAGTATACCCGCGGGAGGGCAAGAGACCCAGTACTTC
>TRBJ2-5|.|many|TRBV6-5
CASSYSNGVQETQYF
TGTGCCAGCAGTTACTCGAATGGGGTCCAAGAGACCCAGTACTTC
>TRBJ2-2|.|many|TRBV5-1
CASSLDLAGELFF
TGCGCCAGCAGCCTCGACCTTGCCGGGGAGCTGTTTTTT
>TRBJ1-4|TRBD1|.|TRBV12-5
CASGLWTGVGEKLFF
TGTGCTAGTGGTCTCTGGACAGGGGTAGGCGAAAAACTGTTTTTT
>TRBJ2-1|TRBD2|many|TRBV7-2
CASSSSSGVNEQFF
TGTGCCAGCAGCTCCAGTAGCGGGGTTAATGAGCAGTTCTTC
>TRBJ1-1|.|few|TRBV5-1
CASSLLEAGTEAFF
TGCGCCAGCAGCTTGTTAGAGGCCGGGACTGAAGCTTTCTTT
>TRBJ1-1|TRBD1|many|TRBV12-3/TRBV12-4
CASSSRTGNTEAFF
TGTGCCAGCAGTTCTCGGACAGGGAACACTGAAGCTTTCTTT
>TRBJ1-1|TRBD1|.|TRBV6-1
CASSQRGRNTEAFF
TGTGCCAGCAGTCAGAGGGGGCGGAACACTGAAGCTTTCTTT
>TRBJ2-7|TRBD1|many|TRBV7-9
CASSPGQGSVWEQYF
TGTGCCAGCAGCCCGGGACAGGGGTCCGTCTGGGAGCAGTACTTC
>TRBJ2-1|.|once|TRBV18
CASRGRSASSNEQFF
TGTGCCAGCCGCGGGCGGTCCGCCAGCAGCAATGAGCAGTTCTTC
>TRBJ1-1|.|few|TRBV19
CASSIESSSNTEAFF
TGTGCCAGTAGTATCGAGAGCAGTTCGAACACTGAAGCTTTCTTT
>TRBJ2-7|TRBD1|many|TRBV3-1
CASSDRDRGQEFYEQYF
TGTGCCAGCAGCGACCGGGACAGGGGTCAAGAGTTCTACGAGCAGTACTTC
>TRBJ2-1|TRBD2|.|TRBV5-1
CASSSGLAGAMVLNQYVQFF
TGCGCCAGCAGCTCGGGACTAGCGGGGGCCATGGTCCTAAACCAATATGTGCAGTTCTTC
>TRBJ2-5|.|.|TRBV5-5
CASSLTITGYQETQYF
TGTGCCAGCAGCTTAACTATTACAGGGTACCAAGAGACCCAGTACTTC
>TRBJ2-1|TRBD1|many|TRBV11-2
CASSLWDREGNEQFF
TGTGCCAGCAGCTTATGGGACAGGGAGGGGAATGAGCAGTTCTTC
>TRBJ2-1|.|many|TRBV3-1
CASSQDPGYEQFF
TGTGCCAGCAGCCAAGATCCAGGTTATGAGCAGTTCTTC
>TRBJ1-2|.|many|TRBV6-1
CASSSAGGYGYTF
TGTGCCAGCAGCTCCGCGGGGGGCTATGGCTACACCTTC